The 14 T cell receptor beta chains below come from one sample, sequenced in a study of blood T cell repertoires in COVID-19. Generated by immunoSEQ multiplex PCR, the TCRdb table keeps only in-frame clones and is missing some. Among about 120,000 clones listed, about four fifths were seen once. Sequencing was done on a sample of peripheral blood. Receptors originate from an elderly woman with acute or convalescent COVID-19.

The chain joins TRBV5-6 to TRBJ1-5; 7 positions match TRBD1. The CDR3 runs 16 residues. The junction had 7 bases not matched to a gene; V was cut back by 4 bases and J by 0 bases. The germline V gene encodes CDR1 SGHDT and CDR2 YYEEEE. This CDR3 is CASSRTGEYSNQPQHF. DNA of the CDR3: TGTGCCAGCAGCAGGACAGGCGAGTATAGCAATCAGCCCCAGCATTTT.

The gene calls are TRBV9 and TRBJ1-1, with D hard to call. V lost 0 bases, J lost 2 bases, and 8 bases lay in between. In germline, CDR1 is SGDLS, CDR2 YYNGEE. This CDR3 contains 14 residues. The CDR3 DNA reads as TGTGCCAGCAGCGTAGTGGCAGTAAACACTGAAGCTTTCTTT. Protein: CASSVVAVNTEAFF. Full variable domain (outside the CDR3, taken from reference TRBV9 and TRBJ1-1): DSGVTQTPKHLITATGQRVTLRCSPRSGDLSVYWYQQSLDQGLQFLIQYYNGEERAKGNILERFSAQQFPDLHSELNLSSLELGDSALYFCASSVVAVNTEAFFGQGTRLTVV.

The J gene is TRBJ2-3, the V gene TRBV7-9, with 9 bases aligning to TRBD2. Trimming at V came to 1 base and at J to 6 bases, leaving 8 bases not matched to a gene. Germline V CDR1 and CDR2: SEHNR, FQNEAQ (reference sequence). This CDR3 has 16 residues. CDR3 sequence reads: CASSLEGRGGLDTQYF. The CDR3 region has the DNA TGTGCCAGCAGCTTAGAAGGGCGGGGGGGCCTGGATACGCAGTATTTT.

This clone came up a few times. The chain links TRBV29-1 to TRBJ1-2; the match to TRBD1 covers 8 bases. The germline gives CDR1 SQVTM, CDR2 ANQGSEA. The length of the CDR3 is 13 residues. With 5 bases clipped from V and 4 bases from J, the junction kept 6 bases outside the gene matches. CDR3 nucleotides: TGCAGCGTTCCTCAGGGGGCGGGCTATGGCTACACCTTC. As protein: CSVPQGAGYGYTF.

The chain has TRBV30 and TRBJ1-1; D gene uncertain. Between the trimmed V and J ends, which lost 3 bases and 6 bases, there was a span of 17 bases. The germline V gene encodes CDR1 GTSNPN and CDR2 SVGIG (reference sequence). CDR3 length: 14 residues. This chain's CDR3 is CAWSPARGSAEAFF. The CDR3 DNA follows: TGTGCCTGGAGCCCGGCCCGGGGTTCAGCTGAAGCTTTCTTT.

This clone was seen only a few times. The chain has TRBV14 and TRBJ2-1, with 8 bases that match TRBD2. Germline loops: CDR1 SGHDN, CDR2 FVKESK. CDR3 length: 16 residues. J gave up 9 bases and V 1 base, and 11 bases lay outside the gene matches. The CDR3 region has the DNA TGTGCCAGCAGCCAAGGGGTCCCGACTAGCGATCCTGAGCAGTTCTTC. Protein product: CASSQGVPTSDPEQFF.

The chain joins TRBV6-1 to TRBJ1-2, with D uncertain. Germline V gives CDR1 MNHNS, CDR2 SASEGT. This CDR3 is built from 12 residues. Trimming removed 3 bases from V and 4 bases from J, with 6 bases in between. The CDR3: CASSETSYGYTF. Here the CDR3 DNA reads TGTGCCAGCAGTGAGACTTCCTATGGCTACACCTTC.

This chain connects TRBV7-2 to TRBJ2-1, with D possibly being TRBD2 (6 bases). There are 18 residues in the CDR3. Looked up from germline, CDR1 is SGHTA and CDR2 is FQGNSA. V lost 1 base, J lost 4 bases, and 20 bases lay in between. DNA of the CDR3: TGTGCCAGCAGCTTAGTAGTATCGCTCAGCGGGCGGTACAATGAGCAGTTCTTC. It yields the protein CASSLVVSLSGRYNEQFF.

The chain recombines TRBV5-1 with TRBJ2-3, with 10 nucleotides matching TRBD2. The germline V gene has CDR1 SGHRS and CDR2 YFSETQ. J was trimmed by 4 bases and V by 4 bases; bases with no gene match: 6. There are 15 residues in the CDR3. For the CDR3, the DNA is TGCGCCAGCAGCGAAGCGGGGGGGCCATCAGATACGCAGTATTTT. Protein: CASSEAGGPSDTQYF.

V usage is TRBV6-5 and J usage is TRBJ1-1; TRBD1 aligns across 7 bases. The germline gives CDR1 MNHEY, CDR2 SVGAGI. The CDR3 length is 14 residues. V dropped 6 bases and J dropped 5; count of bases not matched to a gene: 9. Here the CDR3 reads CASSFRQGKTEAFF. CDR3 DNA: TGTGCCAGCAGCTTCCGACAGGGCAAGACTGAAGCTTTCTTT.

V gene TRBV3-1 (or the pseudogene TRBV3-2) combines with J gene TRBJ1-3; D gene unclear. V was cut by 1 base and J by 0 bases, with 7 bases left in between. Germline CDR1 is LGHDT and CDR2 is YNNKEL (reference sequence). The CDR3 covers 15 residues. The CDR3 is CASSQVISSGNTIYF. The CDR3 DNA reads TGTGCCAGCAGCCAAGTAATCTCCTCTGGAAACACCATATATTTT.

The chain has TRBV30 and TRBJ1-4; no firm D call. V lost 0 bases and J 8 bases, leaving 7 bases between the germline ends. Per the germline V gene, CDR1 is GTSNPN and CDR2 is SVGIG (reference sequence). The CDR3 contains 12 residues. The DNA for the CDR3 is TGTGCCTGGAGTGTGGGCCGAGAAAAACTGTTTTTT. Its protein is CAWSVGREKLFF.

The chain uses TRBV7-9 and TRBJ2-5; D possibly corresponds to TRBD2 (5 bases). Germline CDR1 and CDR2: SEHNR and FQNEAQ (reference sequence). The CDR3 is made up of 14 amino acids. V was cut by 3 bases and J by 3 bases, with 11 bases left in between. The CDR3 nucleotides read TGTGCCAGCAGCTTCCGGGGAACAAAAGAGACCCAGTACTTC. Protein sequence: CASSFRGTKETQYF.

The chain uses TRBV19 and TRBJ2-1, with 7 bases matching TRBD2. J gave up 4 bases and V 7 bases, and 7 bases lay outside the gene matches. The V gene's germline CDR1 is LNHDA and CDR2 SQIVND (reference sequence). The CDR3 extends over 14 amino acids. CDR3 in DNA: TGTGCCAGTAACCCTCGCGGGGGTTACAATGAGCAGTTCTTC. It is translated as CASNPRGGYNEQFF.